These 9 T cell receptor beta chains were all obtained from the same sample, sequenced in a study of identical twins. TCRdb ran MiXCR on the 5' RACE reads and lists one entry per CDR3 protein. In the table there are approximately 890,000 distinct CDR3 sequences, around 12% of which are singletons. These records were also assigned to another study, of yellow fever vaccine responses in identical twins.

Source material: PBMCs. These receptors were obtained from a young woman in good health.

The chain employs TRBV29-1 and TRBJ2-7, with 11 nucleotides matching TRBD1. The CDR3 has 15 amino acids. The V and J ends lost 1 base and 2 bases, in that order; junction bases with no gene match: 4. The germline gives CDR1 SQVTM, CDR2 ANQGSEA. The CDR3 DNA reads TGCAGCGTTGAAGGGGGACAGGGGGGTCCCTACGAGCAGTACGTC. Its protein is CSVEGGQGGPYEQYV.

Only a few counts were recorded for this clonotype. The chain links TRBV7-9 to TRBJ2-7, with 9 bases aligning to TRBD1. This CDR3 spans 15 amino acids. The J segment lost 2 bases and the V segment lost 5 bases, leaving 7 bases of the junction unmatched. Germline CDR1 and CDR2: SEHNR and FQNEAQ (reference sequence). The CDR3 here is CASSLGTGSTYEQYF. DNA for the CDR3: TGTGCCAGCAGCCTCGGGACAGGGTCTACCTACGAGCAGTACTTC.

In nucleotides, the CDR3 is TGCAGCGTTGAGGGGCTCAATGAGCAGTTCTTC. This translates into CSVEGLNEQFF. This chain connects TRBV29-1 to TRBJ2-1, with D possibly TRBD1 on 5 matching bases. The CDR3 consists of 11 residues. Germline lookup yields CDR1 SQVTM and CDR2 ANQGSEA. Trimming took 3 bases from V and 6 from J, leaving 6 bases between them.

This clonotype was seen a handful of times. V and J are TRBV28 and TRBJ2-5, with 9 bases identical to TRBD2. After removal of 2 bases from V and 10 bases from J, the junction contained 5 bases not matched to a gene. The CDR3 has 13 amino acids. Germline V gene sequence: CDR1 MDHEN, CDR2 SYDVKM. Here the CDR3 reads CASSLGASGDQYF. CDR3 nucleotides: TGTGCCAGCAGTTTAGGGGCTAGCGGGGACCAGTACTTC.

The CDR3 sequence is CASRSRGGYQPQHF. The CDR3 nucleotides are TGTGCCAGCAGATCCCGGGGGGGTTACCAGCCCCAGCATTTT. The chain combines TRBV28 with TRBJ1-5; possibly TRBD1 for D (5 bases). The CDR3 has 14 residues. CDR1 MDHEN and CDR2 SYDVKM come from the germline V gene. With 6 bases removed from V and 7 bases from J, the gap between germline ends came to 16 bases.

The CDR3 protein is CASSLSEVRVGTEAFF. CDR3 sequence (DNA): TGTGCCAGCTCACTGAGCGAGGTCCGGGTGGGAACTGAAGCTTTCTTT. The chain employs TRBV18 and TRBJ1-1; D ambiguous. Looked up from germline, CDR1 is KGHSH and CDR2 is LQKENI. With 4 bases removed from V and 5 bases from J, the gap between germline ends came to 20 bases. The CDR3 runs 16 residues.

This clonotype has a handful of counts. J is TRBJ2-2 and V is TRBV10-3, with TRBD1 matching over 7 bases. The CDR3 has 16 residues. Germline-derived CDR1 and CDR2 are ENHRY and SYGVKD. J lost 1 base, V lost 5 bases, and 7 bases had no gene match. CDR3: CAISRTGTENTGELFF. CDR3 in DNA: TGTGCCATCAGTAGGACCGGGACAGAGAACACCGGGGAGCTGTTTTTT.

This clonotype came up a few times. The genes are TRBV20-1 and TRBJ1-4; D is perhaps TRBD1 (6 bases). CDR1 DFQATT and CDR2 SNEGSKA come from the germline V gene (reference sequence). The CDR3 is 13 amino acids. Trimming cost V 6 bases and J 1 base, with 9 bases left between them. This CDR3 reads CSAPDRTNEKLFF. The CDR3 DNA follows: TGCAGTGCGCCGGACAGAACTAATGAAAAACTGTTTTTT.

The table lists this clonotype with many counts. CDR3 region: CASRDRGGTEAFF. The DNA of the CDR3 is TGTGCCAGCCGAGACAGGGGCGGTACTGAAGCTTTCTTT. The V and J genes are TRBV2 and TRBJ1-1; TRBD1 aligns across 8 bases. Germline V gives CDR1 SNHLY, CDR2 FYNNEI. J lost 5 bases, V lost 8 bases, and 7 bases had no gene match. The CDR3 has 13 amino acids.